The present entry profiles one T cell receptor (beta chain) with its context. The target antigen is unknown. The sample comes from a study of blood T cells in healthy people across ages. For the second PCR, which ran for roughly 7 to 11 cycles, a sample-barcoded 5' primer and a J-beta primer mix were used. Each TCR beta cDNA got a 12-nucleotide random molecular identifier. TCRdb analysed the 5' RACE reads with MiXCR anew, one entry per CDR3 protein. The repertoire consists of 1.5 million to 1.9 million distinct CDR3 sequences, with about 45% occurring once and the leading ten covering about 4%. Trimming at V came to 8 bases and at J to 4 bases, leaving 10 bases not matched to a gene. Germline V lookup: CDR1 MGHRA, CDR2 YSYEKL. The CDR3 covers 14 residues. Study-level findings and limits: PBMCs that were unsorted prevented a conclusive naive versus antigen-experienced comparison. Naive T cell percentage showed a strong correlation with TCR beta diversity. There were more naive CD4+ cells and higher diversity in long-lived donors than in aged donors.

The clonotype was recovered from a woman younger than 30 in good health. The sequencing sample was made of blood. The rearrangement joins TRBV4-1 to TRBJ1-2; 7 nucleotides align to TRBD1. The CDR3 is CASATWGQSYGYTF. As DNA, the CDR3 is TGCGCCAGCGCTACCTGGGGACAGAGCTATGGCTACACCTTC.